This TCR beta chain stems from a study of T cell responses to AZD1222 COVID-19 vaccine. Study as a whole: Second doses at about 4 or about 12 weeks were pooled.

Study-wide results and limits: Receipt of two AZD1222 doses was followed by a rise in Spike-specific TCR breadth and depth.

About this clone itself: Its antigen is unidentified.

TCRdb keeps only in-frame clones here, not all; method: immunoSEQ multiplex PCR. The sample records around 120,000 clones, 90% to 95% being singletons. This CDR3 spans 12 amino acids. Germline V gene data show CDR1 as LGHNT and CDR2 as FRNRAP. V gave up 5 bases and J gave up 3 bases, with 8 bases separating them. The origin of this receptor is an adult in good health. Sequencing was performed on peripheral blood, taken on day 0 of AZD1222 vaccination. The J gene is TRBJ2-7, the V gene TRBV12-5; D remains ambiguous. CDR3 nucleotide sequence: TGTGCTAGTGGTCCGGACCGCTACGAGCAGTACTTC. This encodes CASGPDRYEQYF.